A selection of T cell receptor beta chains follows, all from one sample in a study of T cells after yellow fever vaccination. TCRdb reanalysed the 5' RACE reads using MiXCR and keeps one entry per CDR3 protein. The sample shows some 670,000 distinct CDR3 sequences, roughly an eighth of them seen only once. The sequenced sample was PBMCs, obtained on the day of the yellow fever booster vaccination. Receptors were obtained from a man younger than 45 who received the YFV17D yellow fever vaccine. Each CDR3 is given with its conserved first and last residue. D genes are given only for firm matches. The listing skips clone size in some rows; elsewhere it reads once, few, many or a size class.

D gene,J gene,clone size,V gene,CDR3 protein,CDR3 DNA
NA,TRBJ2-1,NA,TRBV6-1,CASSHEGRGTYNEQFF,TGTGCCAGCAGCCACGAGGGCAGGGGCACCTACAATGAGCAGTTCTTC
NA,TRBJ2-1,NA,TRBV12-3/TRBV12-4,CASSFSGTTKNEQFF,TGTGCCAGCAGTTTCTCCGGGACAACAAAAAATGAGCAGTTCTTC
NA,TRBJ2-1,few,TRBV7-2,CASSNGRVQFF,TGTGCCAGCAGTAACGGCCGGGTACAGTTCTTC
NA,TRBJ2-1,few,TRBV21-1,CASSKGTSGSFDEQFF,TGTGCCAGCAGCAAAGGGACTAGCGGGAGTTTCGATGAGCAGTTCTTC
NA,TRBJ1-2,few,TRBV4-2,CASSQASRDYGYTF,TGTGCCAGCAGCCAAGCGTCCAGGGACTATGGCTACACCTTC
TRBD1,TRBJ1-5,NA,TRBV19,CASTGQGGQPQHF,TGTGCCAGTACCGGACAGGGGGGCCAGCCCCAGCATTTT
TRBD2,TRBJ2-1,few,TRBV20-1,CSAEGTSGRGYNEQFF,TGCAGTGCGGAAGGGACTAGCGGGAGGGGGTACAATGAGCAGTTCTTC
TRBD1,TRBJ2-1,NA,TRBV9,CASSGGQSPLYNEQFF,TGTGCCAGCAGCGGGGGACAGAGTCCCCTCTACAATGAGCAGTTCTTC
TRBD2,TRBJ2-5,NA,TRBV10-3,CAISEDGTGGSRETQYF,TGTGCCATCAGTGAGGACGGAACGGGGGGGAGTAGGGAGACCCAGTACTTC
NA,TRBJ2-7,NA,TRBV7-9,CASSLITVSYEQYF,TGTGCCAGCAGCTTAATAACGGTCTCCTACGAGCAGTACTTC
NA,TRBJ2-7,NA,TRBV7-9,CASSLQNRLVF,TGTGCCAGCAGCTTACAGAACAGACTGGTCTTC
NA,TRBJ2-1,few,TRBV6-2/TRBV6-3,CASTSTAKGVTSNEQFF,TGTGCCAGCACCTCCACGGCTAAGGGGGTGACTAGCAATGAGCAGTTCTTC
NA,TRBJ1-2,few,TRBV7-2,CASSLAVVRGNGYTF,TGTGCCAGCAGCTTAGCTGTCGTTCGGGGGAATGGCTACACCTTC
TRBD1,TRBJ2-6,once,TRBV30,CAWSETGDGRAGANVLTF,TGTGCCTGGAGCGAGACAGGGGACGGCAGAGCTGGGGCCAACGTCCTGACTTTC
NA,TRBJ2-7,NA,TRBV11-1,CASSLEPLGEQYF,TGTGCCAGCAGCTTAGAGCCGCTGGGCGAGCAGTACTTC
NA,TRBJ2-3,NA,TRBV19,CASSIDSSTDTQYF,TGTGCCAGTAGTATAGACAGTAGCACAGATACGCAGTATTTT
TRBD1,TRBJ1-5,few,TRBV27,CASGDRAYSNQPQHF,TGTGCCAGCGGGGACAGGGCCTATAGCAATCAGCCCCAGCATTTT
NA,TRBJ2-5,NA,TRBV3-1,CASSADVGVVFETQYF,TGTGCCAGCAGCGCGGACGTGGGAGTGGTTTTTGAGACCCAGTACTTC
NA,TRBJ2-2,many,TRBV5-1,CASSLEPQGIGELFF,TGCGCCAGCAGCTTGGAACCTCAGGGAATCGGGGAGCTGTTTTTT
TRBD1,TRBJ1-5,many,TRBV9,CASSATTRPGTGNQPQHF,TGTGCCAGCAGCGCCACAACCCGTCCCGGGACAGGGAATCAGCCCCAGCATTTT
NA,TRBJ1-6,NA,TRBV7-9,CASSLAESSYNSPLHF,TGTGCCAGCAGCTTAGCCGAAAGCTCCTATAATTCACCCCTCCACTTT
TRBD2,TRBJ2-1,NA,TRBV6-1,CASSPGTSYYNEQFF,TGTGCCAGCAGCCCCGGGACTAGTTATTACAATGAGCAGTTCTTC
NA,TRBJ2-2,NA,TRBV19,CATTRIANTGELFF,TGTGCCACTACCAGGATTGCGAACACCGGGGAGCTGTTTTTT
TRBD2,TRBJ2-7,NA,TRBV25-1,CASRATSGKAYEQYF,TGTGCCAGCAGGGCTACTAGCGGGAAAGCCTACGAGCAGTACTTC
NA,TRBJ2-7,many,TRBV2,CASSESPLANEQYF,TGTGCCAGCAGTGAGAGCCCGCTCGCTAACGAGCAGTACTTC
NA,TRBJ2-7,many,TRBV7-2,CASSLALDSFYEQYF,TGTGCCAGCAGCTTAGCGCTGGACAGTTTCTACGAGCAGTACTTC
NA,TRBJ1-2,many,TRBV5-1,CASSLGAGTDFHYGYTF,TGCGCCAGCAGCTTGGGGGCCGGGACCGATTTTCACTATGGCTACACCTTC
TRBD1,TRBJ1-2,few,TRBV6-1,CASSELPGTGGYGYTF,TGTGCCAGCAGTGAACTTCCCGGGACAGGGGGCTATGGCTACACCTTC
NA,TRBJ2-2,NA,TRBV7-9,CASSTTWETGELFF,TGTGCCAGCAGCACGACATGGGAAACCGGGGAGCTGTTTTTT
NA,TRBJ2-1,few,TRBV5-1,CASSLAGDVYNEQFF,TGCGCCAGCAGCTTGGCCGGGGATGTCTACAATGAGCAGTTCTTC
NA,TRBJ2-5,NA,TRBV20-1,CSATGGRGVQETQYF,TGCAGTGCTACCGGCGGCAGGGGGGTCCAAGAGACCCAGTACTTC
NA,TRBJ1-2,NA,TRBV20-1,CSARDLLENYGYTF,TGCAGTGCTAGAGATTTGTTAGAGAACTATGGCTACACCTTC
TRBD2,TRBJ2-1,NA,TRBV5-1,CASSPPQTSADEQFF,TGCGCCAGCAGCCCTCCTCAGACTAGCGCGGATGAGCAGTTCTTC
NA,TRBJ2-7,few,TRBV4-2,CASSQDLAAWEQYF,TGTGCCAGCAGCCAAGATCTAGCCGCGTGGGAGCAGTACTTC
NA,TRBJ1-3,NA,TRBV20-1,CSARDRSGNSGNTIYF,TGCAGTGCTAGAGATAGGTCGGGAAACTCTGGAAACACCATATATTTT
NA,TRBJ1-2,few,TRBV12-3/TRBV12-4,CASSNTGGYTF,TGTGCCAGTTCAAACACCGGGGGCTACACCTTC
NA,TRBJ1-5,few,TRBV6-5,CASSYSRGGIGNQPQHF,TGTGCCAGCAGTTACTCGCGGGGGGGGATCGGCAATCAGCCCCAGCATTTT
NA,TRBJ2-6,many,TRBV29-1,CSVMAPGANVLTF,TGCAGCGTGATGGCCCCTGGGGCCAACGTCCTGACTTTC
NA,TRBJ1-5,few,TRBV20-1,CSAGGPNQPQHF,TGCAGTGCCGGGGGCCCCAATCAGCCCCAGCATTTT
TRBD2,TRBJ2-1,NA,TRBV4-3,CASSQLPSGMVNEQFF,TGCGCCAGCAGCCAACTCCCTAGCGGGATGGTTAATGAGCAGTTCTTC
TRBD1,TRBJ2-6,few,TRBV29-1,CSVRQGSGANVLTF,TGCAGCGTTCGACAGGGCTCTGGGGCCAACGTCCTGACTTTC
NA,TRBJ1-5,NA,TRBV21-1,CASSKEGQGEQPQHF,TGTGCCAGCAGCAAAGAAGGACAGGGAGAACAGCCCCAGCATTTT
NA,TRBJ2-1,few,TRBV12-3/TRBV12-4,CASSFIATSYNEQFF,TGTGCCAGCAGTTTCATAGCGACTTCCTACAATGAGCAGTTCTTC
TRBD2,TRBJ2-3,NA,TRBV4-3,CASSQTSGSADTQYF,TGCGCCAGCAGCCAAACTAGCGGGAGCGCAGATACGCAGTATTTT
TRBD1,TRBJ2-7,NA,TRBV10-2,CASSESRTGSYEQYF,TGCGCCAGCAGTGAGTCAAGGACAGGGTCCTACGAGCAGTACTTC
NA,TRBJ2-3,NA,TRBV11-2,CASSLLGFADTQYF,TGTGCCAGCAGCTTACTTGGGTTCGCAGATACGCAGTATTTT
NA,TRBJ2-7,few,TRBV29-1,CSIGTGTYEQYF,TGCAGCATAGGGACCGGAACCTACGAGCAGTACTTC
NA,TRBJ2-2,NA,TRBV5-1,CASSFGGTYTGELFF,TGCGCCAGCAGCTTCGGTGGAACTTACACCGGGGAGCTGTTTTTT
TRBD2,TRBJ2-7,NA,TRBV6-2/TRBV6-3,CASSYSQRELGYEQYF,TGTGCCAGCAGTTACTCGCAGCGGGAGTTAGGTTACGAGCAGTACTTC